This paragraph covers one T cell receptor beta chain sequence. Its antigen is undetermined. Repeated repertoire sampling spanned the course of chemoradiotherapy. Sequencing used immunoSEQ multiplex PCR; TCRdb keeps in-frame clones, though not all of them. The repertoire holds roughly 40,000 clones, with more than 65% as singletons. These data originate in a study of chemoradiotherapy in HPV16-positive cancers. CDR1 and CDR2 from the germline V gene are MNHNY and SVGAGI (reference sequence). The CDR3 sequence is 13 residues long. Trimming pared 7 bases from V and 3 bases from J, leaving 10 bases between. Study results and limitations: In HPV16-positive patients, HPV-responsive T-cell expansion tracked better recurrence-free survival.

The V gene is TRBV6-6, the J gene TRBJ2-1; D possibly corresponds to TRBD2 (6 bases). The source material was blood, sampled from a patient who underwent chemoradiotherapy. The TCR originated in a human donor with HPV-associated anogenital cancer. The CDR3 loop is CASNSGDYNEQFF. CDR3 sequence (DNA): TGTGCCAGCAATTCGGGGGACTACAATGAGCAGTTCTTC.